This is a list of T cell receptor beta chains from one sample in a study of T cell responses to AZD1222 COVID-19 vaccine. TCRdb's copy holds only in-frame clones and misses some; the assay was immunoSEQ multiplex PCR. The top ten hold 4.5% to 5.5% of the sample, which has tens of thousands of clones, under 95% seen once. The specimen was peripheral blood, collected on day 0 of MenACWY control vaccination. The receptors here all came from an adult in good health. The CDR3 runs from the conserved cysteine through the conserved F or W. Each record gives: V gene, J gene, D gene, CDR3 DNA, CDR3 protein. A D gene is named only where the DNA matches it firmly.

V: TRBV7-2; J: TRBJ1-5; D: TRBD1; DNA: TGTGCCAGCAGCTTTGGGGACAGGCCAGGACTGCAGCATTTT; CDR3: CASSFGDRPGLQHF
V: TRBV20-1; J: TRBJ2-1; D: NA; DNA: TGCAGTGCTAGTTGGCCCGGACTCGACAATGAGCAGTTCTTC; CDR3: CSASWPGLDNEQFF
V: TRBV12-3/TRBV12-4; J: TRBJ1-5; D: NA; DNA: TGTGCCAGCAGCGCGCAGGGCATTCAGCCCCAGCATTTT; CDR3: CASSAQGIQPQHF
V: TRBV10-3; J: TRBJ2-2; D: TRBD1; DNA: TGTGCCATCAGTGCCTCCCGACAGGGGAACACCGGGGAGCTGTTTTTT; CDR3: CAISASRQGNTGELFF
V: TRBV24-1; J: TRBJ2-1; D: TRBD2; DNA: TGTGCCACCAGTGGGACTAGCGGACCTAAGGGAGAGCAGTTCTTC; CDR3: CATSGTSGPKGEQFF
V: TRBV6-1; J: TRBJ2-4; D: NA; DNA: TGTGCCAGCAGTGATCTCGGACAGTCACTAGCCAAAAACATTCAGTACTTC; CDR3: CASSDLGQSLAKNIQYF
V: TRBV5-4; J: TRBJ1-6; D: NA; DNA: TGTGCCAGCAGCTTGGCGGGACTCCACGGGAATTCACCCCTCCACTTT; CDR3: CASSLAGLHGNSPLHF
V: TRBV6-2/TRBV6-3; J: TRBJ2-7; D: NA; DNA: TGTGCCAGCAGTTACGGGGGGCCCTACGAGCAGTACTTC; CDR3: CASSYGGPYEQYF
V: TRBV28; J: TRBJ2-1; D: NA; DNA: TGTGCCAGCAACGTTAATCCAAACAATGAGCAGTTCTTC; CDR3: CASNVNPNNEQFF
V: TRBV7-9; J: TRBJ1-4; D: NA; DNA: TGTGCCAGCAGCCCACCCCGGGGGGCAACTAATGAAAAACTGTTTTTT; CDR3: CASSPPRGATNEKLFF
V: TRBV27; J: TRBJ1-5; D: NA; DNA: TGTGCCAGCAGTTTCCTTACAGGGCTCAATCAGCCCCAGCATTTT; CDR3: CASSFLTGLNQPQHF
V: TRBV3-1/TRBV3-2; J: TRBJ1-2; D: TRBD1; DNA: TGTGCCAGCAGCCAAGGAGCAACAGGGGGTGGCGGCTACACCTTC; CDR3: CASSQGATGGGGYTF
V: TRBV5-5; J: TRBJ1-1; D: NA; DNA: TGTGCCAGCAGTCTCGAACTGCTCGCTGAAGCTTTCTTT; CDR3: CASSLELLAEAFF
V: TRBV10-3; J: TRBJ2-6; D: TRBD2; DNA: TGTGCCATCAGTGAGGCGGGGGGCAATACTGGGGCCAACGTCCTGACTTTC; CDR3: CAISEAGGNTGANVLTF
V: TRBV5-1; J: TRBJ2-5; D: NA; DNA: TGCGCCAGCAGCTTCACGGGCGTCCAAGAGACCCAGTACTTC; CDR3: CASSFTGVQETQYF
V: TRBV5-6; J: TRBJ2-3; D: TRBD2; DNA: TGTGCCAGCAGCTTGTTAGCGGGAGGGCCTAGAGGAGATACGCAGTATTTT; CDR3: CASSLLAGGPRGDTQYF
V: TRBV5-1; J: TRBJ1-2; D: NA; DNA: TGCGCCAGCAGCTTGTGGGGAACTGGGACATCCAGAGGCAGCGGCTACACCTTC; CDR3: CASSLWGTGTSRGSGYTF
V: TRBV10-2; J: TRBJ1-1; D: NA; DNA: TGCGCCAGTCAGACTTGGGACACTGAAGCTTTCTTT; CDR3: CASQTWDTEAFF
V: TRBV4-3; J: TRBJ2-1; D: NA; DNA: TGCGCCAGCAGCCAAGTTCCCCTCAGCGGAGGAGTAAATGAGCAGTTCTTC; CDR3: CASSQVPLSGGVNEQFF
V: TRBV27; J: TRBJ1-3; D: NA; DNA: TGTGCCAGCAGTCCGGGGAACGCCGGAAACACCATATATTTT; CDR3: CASSPGNAGNTIYF
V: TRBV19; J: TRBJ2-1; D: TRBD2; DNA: TGTGCCAGTAGTACTAGCGGGTCCTCCTACAATGAGCAGTTCTTC; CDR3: CASSTSGSSYNEQFF
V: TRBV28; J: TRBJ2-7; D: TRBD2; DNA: TGTGCCAGCAGCCCCCTAGACCTAGCGGAGTCCTTCTACGAGCAGTACTTC; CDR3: CASSPLDLAESFYEQYF
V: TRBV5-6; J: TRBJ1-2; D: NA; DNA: TGTGCCAGCAGCTTGGCCAGCTATGGCTACACCTTC; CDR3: CASSLASYGYTF
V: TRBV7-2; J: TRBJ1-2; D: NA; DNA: TGTGCCAGCGGGCGAAGCGGGGGGGGCTACACCTTC; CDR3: CASGRSGGGYTF
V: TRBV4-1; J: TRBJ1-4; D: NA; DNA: TGCGCCAGCAGCCAAGATAGCGGAGGCGCTGGGGTGGAAAAACTGTTTTTT; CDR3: CASSQDSGGAGVEKLFF
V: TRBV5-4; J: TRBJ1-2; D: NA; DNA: TGTGCCAGCAGCTGGGTGGGCCGAGGCTATGGCTACACCTTC; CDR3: CASSWVGRGYGYTF
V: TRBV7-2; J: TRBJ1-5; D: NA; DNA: TGTGCCAGCAGCCCCCGGGACGCCCCTGGGAGCAATCAGCCCCAGCATTTT; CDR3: CASSPRDAPGSNQPQHF
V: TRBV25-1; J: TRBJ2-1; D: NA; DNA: TGTGCCAGCAGTGAATTGGCCTACAATGAGCAGTTCTTC; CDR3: CASSELAYNEQFF